Presented here are 24 T cell receptor beta chains from one specimen sequenced in a study of blood T cell repertoires in COVID-19. Libraries were prepared by immunoSEQ multiplex PCR; TCRdb keeps only in-frame clonotypes and omits some of them. The table records approximately 130,000 clones, more than 65% of them present only once. Sequencing was carried out using peripheral blood. These TCRs come from a human donor in a cohort sampled during active COVID-19.

The chain joins TRBV18 to TRBJ1-3; 7 bases line up with TRBD1. This CDR3 contains 18 residues. V lost 3 bases to trimming and J lost 0 bases; unmatched junction nucleotides: 11. CDR1 and CDR2 (germline): KGHSH, LQKENI. CDR3 nucleotides: TGTGCCAGCTCACCCGTACTGGGGGACAGTAGCTCTGGAAACACCATATATTTT. As protein: CASSPVLGDSSSGNTIYF.

The V gene is TRBV11-2, the J gene TRBJ2-4; the D gene is possibly TRBD2 (5 bases). Germline CDR1 is SGHAT and CDR2 is FQNNGV. The CDR3 totals 13 residues. Between the trimmed V and J ends, which lost 1 base and 8 bases, there was a span of 9 bases. The CDR3 nucleotides are TGTGCCAGCAGCTTAGGCCTAGCCGACATTCAGTACTTC. As protein: CASSLGLADIQYF.

The genes are TRBV7-2 and TRBJ1-2, with 10 bases lining up with TRBD1. CDR3 length equals 15 residues. The J segment lost 7 bases and the V segment lost 4 bases, leaving 9 bases of the junction unmatched. Germline V CDR1 and CDR2: SGHTA, FQGNSA. The CDR3 region is CASSSPGQGYFGYTF. The CDR3 coding sequence is TGTGCCAGCAGCTCACCGGGACAGGGGTATTTTGGCTACACCTTC.

A single count supports this clone. The gene calls are TRBV29-1 and TRBJ1-2; a possible D gene is TRBD1 (5 bases). This CDR3 is 12 amino acids long. The germline gives CDR1 SQVTM, CDR2 ANQGSEA. The V gene lost 4 bases and the J gene lost 1 base, with 7 bases spanning the gap. The CDR3 loop is CSVAGINYGYTF. CDR3 sequence (DNA): TGCAGCGTTGCAGGGATTAACTATGGCTACACCTTC.

This clone was picked up one time. The J gene is TRBJ2-5, the V gene TRBV2, with a possible D match to TRBD1 (7 bases). V lost 5 bases to trimming and J lost 5 bases, with 15 bases between them. The CDR3 totals 14 residues. CDR1 SNHLY and CDR2 FYNNEI come from the germline V gene. In DNA form, the CDR3 reads TGTGCCAGCAGTATTGGACAGGCGGGGGAGACCCAGTACTTC. Translated, it gives CASSIGQAGETQYF.

CDR3 protein: CASSHRVLGTGVNTEAFF. CDR3 nucleotides: TGCGCCAGCAGCCACCGAGTGCTCGGGACAGGGGTTAACACTGAAGCTTTCTTT. The chain is built from TRBV4-3 and TRBJ1-1; 10 nucleotides align to TRBD1. The CDR3 is 18 amino acids. Germline V CDR1 and CDR2: LGHNA, YSLEER. Trimming removed 3 bases from V and 2 bases from J; junction bases left unmatched: 12.

The CDR3 DNA sequence: TGTGCCAGCTCACCCGGGACTAGCGGGTCTTACAATGAGCAGTTCTTC. As protein: CASSPGTSGSYNEQFF. The chain recombines TRBV18 with TRBJ2-1, with 12 bases that match TRBD2. Germline V gene sequence: CDR1 KGHSH, CDR2 LQKENI. Germline trimming cut 3 bases from V and 4 bases from J; bases unmatched to any gene: 4. The CDR3 is 16 residues long.

The V call is TRBV7-3, the J call TRBJ1-1, with TRBD1 identical over 9 bases. Germline values: CDR1 SGHTA, CDR2 FQGTGA. V was clipped by 6 bases and J by 5 bases; unmatched bases: 13. This CDR3 is built from 16 residues. For the CDR3, the DNA is TGTGCCAGCAGGGAGACGGACAGGGGCCTGTGGACTGAAGCTTTCTTT. This translates into CASRETDRGLWTEAFF.

This clone was seen only a few times. The J gene is TRBJ1-1, the V gene TRBV29-1; tentative D call: TRBD1 (6 bases). V shed 5 bases and J shed 6 bases, with 16 bases lying between them. This CDR3 is built from 13 residues. Per germline, CDR1 SQVTM and CDR2 ANQGSEA. The CDR3 loop reads CSVLRRQASEAFF. Written as DNA, the CDR3 is TGCAGCGTTCTACGCCGACAGGCTTCTGAAGCTTTCTTT.

The chain uses TRBV7-2 and TRBJ1-2; 7 bases fit TRBD1. J lost 8 bases, V lost 5 bases, and 11 bases had no gene match. Germline V gene sequence: CDR1 SGHTA, CDR2 FQGNSA. This CDR3 is 14 amino acids long. In DNA form, the CDR3 reads TGTGCCAGCAGCGGGTGGGACAGACCTAGGGGCTACACCTTC. It translates to CASSGWDRPRGYTF.

This clone has just a few counts. The V gene is TRBV6-2 or TRBV6-3, the J gene TRBJ1-5, with D possibly being TRBD1 (5 bases). From germline, CDR1 is MNHEY and CDR2 SVGEGT. V was pared by 0 bases and J by 6 bases, with 15 bases between. This CDR3 contains 16 residues. The CDR3 is CASSYSGTGVTQPQHF. DNA for the CDR3: TGTGCCAGCAGTTACTCGGGGACGGGGGTAACTCAGCCCCAGCATTTT.

V gene TRBV7-3 combines with J gene TRBJ2-5; 8 nucleotides agree with TRBD1. This CDR3 contains 16 residues. J was trimmed by 5 bases and V by 4 bases; bases with no gene match: 12. CDR1 is SGHTA and CDR2 is FQGTGA in the germline V gene. Here the CDR3 DNA reads TGTGCCAGCAGCTCCTCTTGGGCAGGGGGCTCGGAGACCCAGTACTTC. Residues: CASSSSWAGGSETQYF.

The chain is built from TRBV7-2 and TRBJ1-6; maybe TRBD1 (5 bases). The CDR3 extends over 13 amino acids. Between the trimmed V and J ends, which lost 3 bases and 9 bases, there was a span of 9 bases. Germline loops: CDR1 SGHTA, CDR2 FQGNSA. CDR3: CASSLGLSSPLHF. For the CDR3, the DNA is TGTGCCAGCAGCTTGGGACTTTCTTCACCCCTCCACTTT.

The V gene is TRBV25-1, the J gene TRBJ1-1; no clear D gene. V was cut by 6 bases and J by 0 bases, with 8 bases left in between. The CDR3 contains 13 residues. Germline V gene data show CDR1 as MGHDK and CDR2 as SYGVNS. In DNA, the CDR3 is TGTGCCAGCAGGGGCTCCCTGAACACTGAAGCTTTCTTT. Encoded protein: CASRGSLNTEAFF.

CDR3 coding DNA: TGCGCCAGCAGTCCCGCAGGGTACCAGCAGTACTTC. This translates into CASSPAGYQQYF. The chain recombines TRBV5-1 with TRBJ2-7, with D possibly TRBD1 on 5 matching bases. CDR3 length equals 12 residues. V lost 5 bases and J 8 bases, leaving 14 bases between the germline ends. Looked up from germline, CDR1 is SGHRS and CDR2 is YFSETQ.

The V and J genes are TRBV30 and TRBJ2-7; a possible D gene is TRBD1 (6 bases). The CDR3 runs to 11 residues. V was cut by 2 bases and J by 5 bases, with 7 bases left in between. Germline CDR1 reads GTSNPN; CDR2 reads SVGIG (reference sequence). CDR3 in amino acids: CAWSNRDEQYF. The CDR3 bases are TGTGCCTGGAGTAACAGGGACGAGCAGTACTTC.

The genes are TRBV5-1 and TRBJ1-4; maybe TRBD1 (5 bases). Germline V gene lookup returns CDR1 SGHRS and CDR2 YFSETQ. The CDR3 length is 11 residues. V was clipped by 3 bases and J by 8 bases, with 5 bases between them. The CDR3 nucleotides are TGCGCCAGCAGCTGGGGCGAAAAACTGTTTTTT. Protein product: CASSWGEKLFF.

This clone has a count of ten or more. The gene calls are TRBV7-9 and TRBJ2-1, with TRBD1 identical over 12 bases. The CDR3 runs 16 residues. Germline V gene lookup returns CDR1 SEHNR and CDR2 FQNEAQ (reference sequence). Losses at the gene ends were 4 bases for V and 7 bases for J; bases not matched to a gene: 8. This chain's CDR3 is CASSSTGTGGLNEQFF. In DNA, the CDR3 is TGTGCCAGCAGCTCCACCGGGACAGGGGGCTTGAATGAGCAGTTCTTC.

V usage is TRBV28 and J usage is TRBJ1-2; weak D call: TRBD1 (6 bases). Germline values: CDR1 MDHEN, CDR2 SYDVKM. This CDR3 spans 16 amino acids. Trimming pared 6 bases from V and 3 bases from J, leaving 20 bases between. CDR3 sequence reads: CASRTSGAGEDYGYTF. The CDR3 DNA is TGTGCCAGCAGAACTAGCGGGGCAGGGGAAGACTATGGCTACACCTTC.

The chain has TRBV7-9 and TRBJ1-3; 7 bases line up with TRBD1. Unmatched junction bases numbered 7, after V lost 2 bases and J lost 0 bases. This CDR3 comprises 17 residues. From germline, CDR1 is SEHNR and CDR2 FQNEAQ (reference sequence). The CDR3 is CASSLSGTALSGNTIYF. The CDR3 coding sequence is TGTGCCAGCAGCTTATCGGGGACAGCGCTCTCTGGAAACACCATATATTTT. The complete variable domain, with remaining parts taken from reference TRBV7-9 and TRBJ1-3, reads DTGVSQNPRHKITKRGQNVTFRCDPISEHNRLYWYRQTLGQGPEFLTYFQNEAQLEKSRLLSDRFSAERPKGSFSTLEIQRTEQGDSAMYLCASSLSGTALSGNTIYFGEGSWLTVV.

The count of this clone is one. V gene TRBV19 combines with J gene TRBJ2-5, with TRBD1 as a possible D gene (5 bases). V was shortened by 3 bases and J by 3 bases, with 11 bases between the two germline ends. The CDR3 is made up of 14 amino acids. CDR1 is LNHDA, CDR2 SQIVND, per germline (reference sequence). DNA for the CDR3: TGTGCCAGTAGTATTGGGCAGGGCGAAGAGACCCAGTACTTC. As protein: CASSIGQGEETQYF.

The chain couples TRBV1 to TRBJ2-2; the table names TRBD1, a call not compared with the DNA. TRBV1 counts as a pseudogene. CDR3 length: 20 amino acids. The CDR3 nucleotides read TGCACCAGCAGCCATCTTCCCTCCCGGACAGGGAGGAGGGACACCGGGGAGCTGTTTTTT. Amino acids: CTSSHLPSRTGRRDTGELFF.

This chain joins TRBV10-3 and TRBJ1-1; no clear D. Germline V lookup: CDR1 ENHRY, CDR2 SYGVKD. The CDR3 spans 13 residues. Trimming took 4 bases from V and 11 from J, leaving 17 bases between them. This CDR3 reads CAISGTGQQVAFF. The CDR3, as DNA: TGTGCCATCAGTGGGACTGGTCAACAAGTGGCTTTCTTT.

The V and J genes are TRBV7-2 and TRBJ2-3; 11 bases are shared with TRBD2. With V trimmed by 2 bases and J by 6 bases, 4 bases remained unmatched. The CDR3 is 15 residues long. Germline loops: CDR1 SGHTA, CDR2 FQGNSA. This CDR3 reads CASSLRTSGSDTQYF. As DNA, the CDR3 is TGTGCCAGCAGCTTAAGGACTAGCGGGTCCGATACGCAGTATTTT.